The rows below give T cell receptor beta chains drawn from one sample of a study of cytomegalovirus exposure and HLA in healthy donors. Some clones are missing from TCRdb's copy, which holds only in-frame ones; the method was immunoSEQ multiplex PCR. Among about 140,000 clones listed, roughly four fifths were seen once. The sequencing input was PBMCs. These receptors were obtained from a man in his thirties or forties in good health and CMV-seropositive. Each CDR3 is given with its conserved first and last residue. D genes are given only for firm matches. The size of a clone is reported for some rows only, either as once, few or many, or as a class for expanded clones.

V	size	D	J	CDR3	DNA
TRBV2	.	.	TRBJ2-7	CASSELSYEQYF	TGTGCCAGCAGTGAACTCTCCTACGAGCAGTACTTC
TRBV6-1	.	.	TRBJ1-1	CASSGRHEAFF	TGTGCCAGCAGTGGGCGACACGAAGCTTTCTTT
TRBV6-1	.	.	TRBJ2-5	CASRWGGQQETQYF	TGTGCCAGCAGGTGGGGGGGGCAACAAGAGACCCAGTACTTC
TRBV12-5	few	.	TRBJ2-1	CASGAGFFHEQFF	TGTGCTAGTGGGGCAGGCTTCTTTCATGAGCAGTTCTTC
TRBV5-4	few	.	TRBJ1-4	CASSSPNNEKLFF	TGTGCCAGCAGCTCCCCCAATAATGAAAAACTGTTTTTT
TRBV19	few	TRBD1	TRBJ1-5	CASRFGQGRQPQHF	TGTGCCAGTAGATTCGGACAGGGCCGGCAGCCCCAGCATTTT
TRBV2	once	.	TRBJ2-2	CASRGAGVRGTGELFF	TGTGCCAGCAGAGGGGCGGGGGTCAGGGGCACCGGGGAGCTGTTTTTT
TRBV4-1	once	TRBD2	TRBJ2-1	CASSQQPSKELAGGDNEQFF	TGCGCCAGCAGCCAACAACCCAGCAAAGAACTAGCGGGGGGGGACAATGAGCAGTTCTTC
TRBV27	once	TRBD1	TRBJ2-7	CASSSNLGTGGFDEQYF	TGTGCCAGCAGTTCCAACCTGGGGACAGGGGGCTTCGACGAGCAGTACTTC
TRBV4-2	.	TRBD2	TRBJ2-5	CASSQATSGTGQETQYF	TGTGCCAGCAGCCAAGCCACTAGCGGCACAGGTCAAGAGACCCAGTACTTC
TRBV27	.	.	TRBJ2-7	CASSLGQRYEQYF	TGTGCCAGCAGTTTAGGTCAGAGGTACGAGCAGTACTTC
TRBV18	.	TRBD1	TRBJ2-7	CASSPPGQGVYEQYF	TGTGCCAGCTCACCACCCGGACAGGGGGTATACGAGCAGTACTTC
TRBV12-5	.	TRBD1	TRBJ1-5	CASGSGGYQPQHF	TGTGCTAGTGGCTCAGGGGGCTATCAGCCCCAGCATTTT
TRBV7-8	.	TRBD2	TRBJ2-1	CASSFIRTGTVRPGGYYNEQFF	TGTGCCAGCAGCTTCATCCGTACGGGAACGGTCCGTCCGGGAGGATACTACAATGAGCAGTTCTTC
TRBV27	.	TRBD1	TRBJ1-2	CASSSGQGVYGYTF	TGTGCCAGCAGTTCTGGACAGGGGGTGTATGGCTACACCTTC
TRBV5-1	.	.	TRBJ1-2	CASSPIQLGPYGYTF	TGCGCCAGCAGCCCCATACAGCTCGGCCCCTATGGCTACACCTTC
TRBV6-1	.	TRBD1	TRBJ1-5	CASRTTGGNQPQHF	TGTGCCAGCAGGACGACAGGGGGCAATCAGCCCCAGCATTTT
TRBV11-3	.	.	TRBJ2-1	CASSPSGPTYNEQFF	TGTGCCAGCAGTCCGAGCGGGCCAACCTACAATGAGCAGTTCTTC
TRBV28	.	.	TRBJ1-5	CASSLAQLQPQHF	TGTGCCAGCAGTTTAGCACAGCTTCAGCCCCAGCATTTT
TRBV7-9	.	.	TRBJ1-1	CASSWFGGGNTEAFF	TGTGCCAGCAGCTGGTTCGGGGGGGGCAACACTGAAGCTTTCTTT
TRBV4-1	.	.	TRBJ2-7	CASSQDLRDEQYF	TGCGCCAGCAGCCAAGATCTACGGGACGAGCAGTACTTC
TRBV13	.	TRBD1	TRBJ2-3	CASSLGGQGEVDTQYF	TGTGCCAGCAGCTTAGGGGGACAGGGTGAGGTAGATACGCAGTATTTT
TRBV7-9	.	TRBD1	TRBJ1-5	CASSLGGRGSNQPQHF	TGTGCCAGCAGCCTGGGGGGCAGGGGGAGCAATCAGCCCCAGCATTTT
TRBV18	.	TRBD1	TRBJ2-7	CASSPVTGGENEQYF	TGTGCCAGCTCACCCGTGACAGGGGGGGAGAACGAGCAGTACTTC
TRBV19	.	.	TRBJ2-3	CASSMRELVVPDTQYF	TGTGCCAGTAGTATGAGGGAGCTAGTCGTTCCAGATACGCAGTATTTT
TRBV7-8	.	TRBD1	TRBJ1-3	CASSGGQGASGNTIYF	TGTGCCAGCAGCGGGGGACAGGGGGCCTCTGGAAACACCATATATTTT
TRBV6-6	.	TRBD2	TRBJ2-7	CASSLLAGHYEQYF	TGTGCCAGCAGTCTACTAGCGGGGCACTACGAGCAGTACTTC
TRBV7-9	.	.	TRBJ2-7	CASSAPSGVATYEQYF	TGTGCCAGCAGCGCACCTTCAGGGGTGGCGACCTACGAGCAGTACTTC
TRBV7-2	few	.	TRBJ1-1	CASRLQGRNTEAFF	TGTGCCAGCAGATTACAGGGAAGGAACACTGAAGCTTTCTTT
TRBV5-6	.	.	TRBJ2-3	CASSLRQSSTDTQYF	TGTGCCAGCAGCTTGAGACAGTCGAGCACAGATACGCAGTATTTT